What follows are 9 T cell receptor beta chains derived from one specimen sequenced in a study of blood T cells in healthy people across ages. A second roughly 6 to 11 cycle PCR used barcoded and J-beta primers. TCRdb used MiXCR to reprocess the 5' RACE reads, holding one entry per CDR3 protein. The sample records just over 800,000 distinct CDR3 sequences, about 59% being singletons. Specimen: blood. These receptors originate from a young man in good health.

This clonotype has only one observation. The chain employs TRBV25-1 and TRBJ2-1; D is undetermined. The V gene lost 4 bases and the J gene lost 8 bases, with 12 bases spanning the gap. The CDR3 is 13 residues long. The germline V gene has CDR1 MGHDK and CDR2 SYGVNS. CDR3 in amino acids: CASSGSIVHEQFF. CDR3 nucleotides: TGTGCCAGCAGTGGATCCATCGTCCATGAGCAGTTCTTC. The entire variable domain, with the rest obtained from reference TRBV25-1 and TRBJ2-1, is as follows: EADIYQTPRYLVIGTGKKITLECSQTMGHDKMYWYQQDPGMELHLIHYSYGVNSTEKGDLSSESTVSRIRTEHFPLTLESARPSHTSQYLCASSGSIVHEQFFGPGTRLTVL.

This clonotype was counted between two and nine times. V gene TRBV19 combines with J gene TRBJ1-1; 7 nucleotides match TRBD1. V was pared by 6 bases and J by 2 bases, with 6 bases of the junction left unmatched. Germline values: CDR1 LNHDA, CDR2 SQIVND (reference sequence). The CDR3 consists of 14 residues. The CDR3 DNA reads TGTGCCAGTAGCACCGGGACAGCAAACACTGAAGCTTTCTTT. Protein product: CASSTGTANTEAFF.

This clonotype occurred many times. The gene calls are TRBV12-3 or TRBV12-4 and TRBJ1-2; D is ambiguous. V lost 8 bases, J lost 2 bases, and 12 bases lay in between. The CDR3 covers 13 residues. CDR3 coding DNA: TGTGCCAGCCAGAGTCGGTTGAACTATGGCTACACCTTC. Amino acids: CASQSRLNYGYTF.

J is TRBJ2-7 and V is TRBV20-1, with unresolved D. The J call is in doubt because the DNA end fits TRBJ2-5 better. The CDR3 is made up of 12 amino acids. The germline gives CDR1 DFQATT, CDR2 SNEGSKA (reference sequence). CDR3 sequence reads: CSARVTWETQYF. The DNA of the CDR3 is TGCAGTGCTAGAGTCACATGGGAGACCCAGTACTTC.

J is TRBJ2-1 and V is TRBV20-1; D is uncertain. The J call could be wrong; TRBJ2-7 is a better fit for the DNA end. Germline-derived CDR1 and CDR2 are DFQATT and SNEGSKA (reference sequence). CDR3 size: 15 residues. The CDR3 sequence is CSARPTYIAVYEQYF. For the CDR3, the DNA is TGCAGTGCTAGACCCACTTATATAGCCGTCTACGAGCAGTACTTC.

This clonotype was observed many times. The J gene is TRBJ1-5, the V gene TRBV4-2; D remains ambiguous. Germline V gene lookup returns CDR1 LGHNA and CDR2 YNFKEQ. Deletions cut 1 base from V and 3 bases from J, with 7 bases between. There are 14 residues in the CDR3. The CDR3 nucleotides are TGTGCCAGCAGCCAAGGGTCCCCCAATCAGCCCCAGCATTTT. It is translated as CASSQGSPNQPQHF.

The chain couples TRBV4-3 to TRBJ1-3, with D tentatively TRBD1 (5 bases). In germline, CDR1 is LGHNA, CDR2 YSLEER. V lost 1 base and J lost 0, with 10 bases in between. CDR3 size: 16 residues. The CDR3 coding sequence is TGCGCCAGCAGCCAAGTTTCGACAGTCTCTGGAAACACCATATATTTT. Residues: CASSQVSTVSGNTIYF.

The chain is built from TRBV3-1 and TRBJ1-4, with D possibly matching TRBD1 (5 bases). CDR1 and CDR2 from the germline V gene are LGHDT and YNNKEL (reference sequence). V was trimmed by 4 bases and J by 11 bases, leaving 11 bases between them. This CDR3 has 12 residues. CDR3 bases: TGTGCCAGCAGCCCGACAGCGGGGAAACTGTTTTTT. It encodes CASSPTAGKLFF.

This clonotype came up once. The J gene is TRBJ1-5, the V gene TRBV30; unclear D gene. With 1 base removed from V and 2 bases from J, the gap between germline ends came to 6 bases. The CDR3 loop spans 13 amino acids. The germline V gene has CDR1 GTSNPN and CDR2 SVGIG (reference sequence). The CDR3 DNA reads as TGTGCCTGGAGTGGGGGAGGCAATCAGCCCCAGCATTTT. The encoded protein is CAWSGGGNQPQHF.